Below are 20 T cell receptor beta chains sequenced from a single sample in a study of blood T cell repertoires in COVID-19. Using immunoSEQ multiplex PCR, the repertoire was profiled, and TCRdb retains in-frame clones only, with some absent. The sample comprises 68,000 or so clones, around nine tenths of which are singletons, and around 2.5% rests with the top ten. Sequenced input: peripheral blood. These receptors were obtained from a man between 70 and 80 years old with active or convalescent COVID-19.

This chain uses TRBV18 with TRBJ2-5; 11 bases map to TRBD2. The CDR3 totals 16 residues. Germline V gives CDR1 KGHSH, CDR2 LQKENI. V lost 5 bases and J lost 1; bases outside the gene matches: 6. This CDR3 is CASSSETSGVQETQYF. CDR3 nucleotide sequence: TGTGCCAGCTCATCCGAGACTAGCGGGGTCCAAGAGACCCAGTACTTC. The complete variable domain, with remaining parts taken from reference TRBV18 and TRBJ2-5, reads NAGVMQNPRHLVRRRGQEARLRCSPMKGHSHVYWYRQLPEEGLKFMVYLQKENIIDESGMPKERFSAEFPKEGPSILRIQQVVRGDSAAYFCASSSETSGVQETQYFGPGTRLLVL.

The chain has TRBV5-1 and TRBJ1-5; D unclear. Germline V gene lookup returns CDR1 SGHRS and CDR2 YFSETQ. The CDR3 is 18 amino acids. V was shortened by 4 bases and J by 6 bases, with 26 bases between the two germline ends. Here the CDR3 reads CASSVGPTSEVLSQPQHF. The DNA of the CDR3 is TGCGCCAGCAGCGTTGGCCCGACTTCCGAGGTCTTGAGTCAGCCCCAGCATTTT. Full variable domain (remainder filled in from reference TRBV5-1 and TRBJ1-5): KAGVTQTPRYLIKTRGQQVTLSCSPISGHRSVSWYQQTPGQGLQFLFEYFSETQRNKGNFPGRFSGRQFSNSRSEMNVSTLELGDSALYLCASSVGPTSEVLSQPQHFGDGTRLSIL.

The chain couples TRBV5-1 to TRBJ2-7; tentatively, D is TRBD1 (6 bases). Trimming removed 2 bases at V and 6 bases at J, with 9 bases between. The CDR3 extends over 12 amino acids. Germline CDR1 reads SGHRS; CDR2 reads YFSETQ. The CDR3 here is CASSFTGTEQYF. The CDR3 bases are TGCGCCAGCAGCTTCACAGGGACCGAGCAGTACTTC.

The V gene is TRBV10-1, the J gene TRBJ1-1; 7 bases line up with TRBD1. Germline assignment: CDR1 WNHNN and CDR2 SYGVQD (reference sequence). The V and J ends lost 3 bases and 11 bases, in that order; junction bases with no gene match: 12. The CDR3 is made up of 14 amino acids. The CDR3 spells CASSEQGNREAAFF. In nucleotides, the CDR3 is TGCGCCAGCAGTGAACAGGGGAACCGAGAAGCGGCTTTCTTT.

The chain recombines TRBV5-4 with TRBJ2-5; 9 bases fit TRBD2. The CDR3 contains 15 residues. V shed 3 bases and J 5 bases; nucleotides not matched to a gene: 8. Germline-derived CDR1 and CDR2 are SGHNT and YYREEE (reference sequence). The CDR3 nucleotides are TGTGCCAGCAGCTACGGGACTAGCTGGGGGGAGACCCAGTACTTC. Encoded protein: CASSYGTSWGETQYF.

In nucleotides, the CDR3 is TGTGCCAGCAGCTGGACAGGGGGTCCCTCCTACGAGCAGTACTTC. Amino acids: CASSWTGGPSYEQYF. The rearrangement uses TRBV7-9 and TRBJ2-7, with 10 nucleotides matching TRBD1. The CDR3 spans 15 residues. The junction had 3 bases not matched to a gene; V was cut back by 4 bases and J by 0 bases. Germline loops: CDR1 SEHNR, CDR2 FQNEAQ (reference sequence).

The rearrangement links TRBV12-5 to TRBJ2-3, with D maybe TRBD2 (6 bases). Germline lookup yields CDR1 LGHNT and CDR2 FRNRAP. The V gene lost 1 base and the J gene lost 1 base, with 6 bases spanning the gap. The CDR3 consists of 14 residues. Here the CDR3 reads CASGLGEGTDTQYF. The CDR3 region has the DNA TGTGCTAGTGGTTTGGGGGAGGGCACAGATACGCAGTATTTT.

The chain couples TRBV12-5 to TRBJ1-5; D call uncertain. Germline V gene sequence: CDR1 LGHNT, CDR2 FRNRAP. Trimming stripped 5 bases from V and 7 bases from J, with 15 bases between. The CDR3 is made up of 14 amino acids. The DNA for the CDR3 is TGTGCTAGTGGTCGGGAAGGGTTACAGCAGCCCCAGCATTTT. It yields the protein CASGREGLQQPQHF. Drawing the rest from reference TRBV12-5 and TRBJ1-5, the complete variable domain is DARVTQTPRHKVTEMGQEVTMRCQPILGHNTVFWYRQTMMQGLELLAYFRNRAPLDDSGMPKDRFSAEMPDATLATLKIQPSEPRDSAVYFCASGREGLQQPQHFGDGTRLSIL.

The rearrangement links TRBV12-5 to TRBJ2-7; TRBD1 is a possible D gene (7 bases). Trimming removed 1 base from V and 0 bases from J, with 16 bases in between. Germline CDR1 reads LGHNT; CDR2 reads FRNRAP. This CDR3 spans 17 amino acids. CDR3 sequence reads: CASGLARGDRASYEQYF. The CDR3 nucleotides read TGTGCTAGTGGTTTGGCCAGGGGGGACAGAGCCTCCTACGAGCAGTACTTC.

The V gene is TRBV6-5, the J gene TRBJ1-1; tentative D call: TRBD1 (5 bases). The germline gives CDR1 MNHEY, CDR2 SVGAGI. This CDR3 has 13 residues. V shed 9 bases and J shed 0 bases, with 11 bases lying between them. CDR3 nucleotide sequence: TGTGCCAGTACAGGTGGGATGAACACTGAAGCTTTCTTT. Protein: CASTGGMNTEAFF.

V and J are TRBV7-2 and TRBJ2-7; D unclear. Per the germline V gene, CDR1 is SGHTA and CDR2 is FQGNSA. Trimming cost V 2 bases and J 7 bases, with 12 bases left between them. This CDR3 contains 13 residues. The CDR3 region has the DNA TGTGCCAGCAGCTTAAATAACCTTAGAGAGCAGTACTTC. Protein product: CASSLNNLREQYF.

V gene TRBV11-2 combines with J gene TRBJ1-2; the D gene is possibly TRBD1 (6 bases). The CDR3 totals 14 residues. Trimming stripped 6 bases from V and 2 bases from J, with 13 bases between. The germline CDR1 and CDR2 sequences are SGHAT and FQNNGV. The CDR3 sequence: CASSQRGPNYGYTF. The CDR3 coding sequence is TGTGCCAGCAGTCAGCGGGGGCCCAACTATGGCTACACCTTC.

CDR3 loop: CASSQGNTIYF. CDR3 sequence (DNA): TGTGCCAGCAGCCAGGGGAACACCATATATTTT. V usage is TRBV25-1 and J usage is TRBJ1-3; possibly TRBD1 for D (6 bases). The CDR3 runs 11 residues. V dropped 6 bases and J dropped 7 bases, with 7 bases sitting between them. Germline loops: CDR1 MGHDK, CDR2 SYGVNS.

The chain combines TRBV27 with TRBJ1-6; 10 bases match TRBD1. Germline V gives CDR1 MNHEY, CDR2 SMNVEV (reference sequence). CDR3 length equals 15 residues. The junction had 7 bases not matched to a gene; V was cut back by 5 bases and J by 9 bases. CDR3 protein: CASSTLDRGGSPLHF. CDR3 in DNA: TGTGCCAGCAGTACCCTGGACAGGGGGGGTTCACCCCTCCACTTT.

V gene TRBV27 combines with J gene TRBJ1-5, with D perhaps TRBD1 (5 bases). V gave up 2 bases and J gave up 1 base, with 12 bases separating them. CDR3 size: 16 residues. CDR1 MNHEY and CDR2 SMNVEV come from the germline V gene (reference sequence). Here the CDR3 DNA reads TGTGCCAGCAGTTTAAGCGGGGCCAGGAGCAATCAGCCCCAGCATTTT. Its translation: CASSLSGARSNQPQHF.

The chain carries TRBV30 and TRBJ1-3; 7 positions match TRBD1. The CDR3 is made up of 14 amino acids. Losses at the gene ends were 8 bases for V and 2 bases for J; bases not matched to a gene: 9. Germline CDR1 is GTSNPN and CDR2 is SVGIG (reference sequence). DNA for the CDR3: TGTGCCAGCAAACAGGGGTTAACTGGAAACACCATATATTTT. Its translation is CASKQGLTGNTIYF.

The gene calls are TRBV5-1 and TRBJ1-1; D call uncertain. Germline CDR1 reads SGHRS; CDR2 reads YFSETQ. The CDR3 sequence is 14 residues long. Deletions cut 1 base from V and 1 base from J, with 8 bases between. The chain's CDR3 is CASSLFAGNTEAFF. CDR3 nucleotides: TGCGCCAGCAGCTTGTTCGCGGGGAACACTGAAGCTTTCTTT.

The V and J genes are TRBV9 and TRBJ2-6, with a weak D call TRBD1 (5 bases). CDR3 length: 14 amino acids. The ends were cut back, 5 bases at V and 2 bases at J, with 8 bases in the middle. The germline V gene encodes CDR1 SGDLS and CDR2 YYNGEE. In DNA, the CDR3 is TGTGCCAGCAGGGGGCAGGCTGGGGCCAACGTCCTGACTTTC. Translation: CASRGQAGANVLTF.

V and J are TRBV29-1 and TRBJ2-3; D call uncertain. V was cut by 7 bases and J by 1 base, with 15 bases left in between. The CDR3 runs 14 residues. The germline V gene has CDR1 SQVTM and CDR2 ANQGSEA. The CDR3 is CSASDSTGTDTQYF. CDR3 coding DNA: TGCAGCGCCTCAGACTCCACGGGCACAGATACGCAGTATTTT.

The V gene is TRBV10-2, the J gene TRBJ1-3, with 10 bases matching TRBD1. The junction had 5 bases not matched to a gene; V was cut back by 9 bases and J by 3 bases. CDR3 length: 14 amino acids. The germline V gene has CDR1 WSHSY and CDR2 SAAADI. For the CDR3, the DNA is TGCGCCAGTCAGACAGGGGGCGTTGGAAACACCATATATTTT. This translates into CASQTGGVGNTIYF.